Listed below are T cell receptor beta chains from one sample, sequenced in a study of T-cell reconstitution after alpha-beta-depleted transplantation in children. TCRdb reprocessed the PCR reads via MiXCR and lists one record per CDR3 protein. This sample carries 490,000 or so distinct CDR3 sequences, 12% of them seen once, and the ten largest clones take about 5%. The starting material was PBMCs from the stem cell graft donor, obtained from the stem cell graft. The source of these receptors is a human donor who donated a stem cell graft to a child with combined immunodeficiency. Both conserved end residues are part of each CDR3.

J | V | length | CDR3
TRBJ1-1 | TRBV6-1 | 13 | CASSDRKGTEAFF
TRBJ2-1 | TRBV28 | 14 | CASSLGFYYNEQFF
TRBJ2-7 | TRBV12-3/TRBV12-4 | 13 | CASSLSGATEQYF
TRBJ2-2 | TRBV7-8 | 15 | CASSHRGVGSGELFF
TRBJ2-1 | TRBV12-3/TRBV12-4 | 16 | CASSLRPPRSLAGEFF
TRBJ2-1 | TRBV11-3 | 16 | CASETRWMGSYNEQFF
TRBJ1-1 | TRBV5-5 | 14 | CASSPREIDTEAFF
TRBJ1-4 | TRBV15 | 16 | CATSRERGPTNEKLFF
TRBJ2-2 | TRBV12-3/TRBV12-4 | 13 | CASSLFSVGELFF
TRBJ2-7 | TRBV20-1 | 13 | CSAELAGGQEQYF
TRBJ1-5 | TRBV12-3/TRBV12-4 | 13 | CASSLTPDQPQHF
TRBJ2-2 | TRBV2 | 14 | CATTRDSMTGELFF
TRBJ2-3 | TRBV10-3 | 14 | CAIKRDTSTDTQYF